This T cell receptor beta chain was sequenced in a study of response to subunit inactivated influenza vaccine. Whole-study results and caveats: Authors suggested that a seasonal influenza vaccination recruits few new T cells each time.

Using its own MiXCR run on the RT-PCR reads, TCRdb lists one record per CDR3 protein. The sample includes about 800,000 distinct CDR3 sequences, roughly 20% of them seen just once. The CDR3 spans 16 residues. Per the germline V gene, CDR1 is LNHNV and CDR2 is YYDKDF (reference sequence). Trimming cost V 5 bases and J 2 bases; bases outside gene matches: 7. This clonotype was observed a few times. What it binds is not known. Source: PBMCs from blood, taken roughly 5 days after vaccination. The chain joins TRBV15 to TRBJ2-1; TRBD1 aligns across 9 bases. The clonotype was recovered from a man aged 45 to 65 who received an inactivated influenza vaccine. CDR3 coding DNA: TGTGCCACCAGCCAAGGGAGGACAGGGGCCTACAATGAGCAGTTCTTC. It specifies CATSQGRTGAYNEQFF.